Following are 5 T cell receptor beta chains from one sample sequenced in a study of cytomegalovirus exposure and HLA in healthy donors. Primers for the PCR totalled 60 Vbeta and 13 Jbeta. Generated by immunoSEQ multiplex PCR, the TCRdb table keeps only in-frame clones and is missing some. The profile covers 250,000 to 350,000 clones, with roughly 88% appearing a single time and around 3.7% taken by the ten largest. Specimen: PBMCs. The source is a man aged 35-49 years in good health and CMV-seropositive.

This clone was recorded only once. J is TRBJ2-1 and V is TRBV5-1; the match to TRBD2 covers 9 bases. J lost 6 bases, V lost 3 bases, and 10 bases had no gene match. The CDR3 spans 16 residues. Germline CDR1 is SGHRS and CDR2 is YFSETQ. The DNA for the CDR3 is TGCGCCAGCAGCTGGGGAATGGCGGGAGGGTCCAATGAGCAGTTCTTC. This encodes CASSWGMAGGSNEQFF.

The V and J genes are TRBV11-1 and TRBJ2-3, with 9 positions matching TRBD1. J was trimmed by 2 bases and V by 5 bases; bases with no gene match: 5. CDR1 SGHAT and CDR2 FQDESV come from the germline V gene (reference sequence). This CDR3 region has 15 residues. The CDR3: CASSPTGGITDTQYF. The CDR3 bases are TGTGCCAGCAGCCCGACAGGGGGTATCACAGATACGCAGTATTTT.

The chain employs TRBV5-1 and TRBJ2-3; unclear D gene. This CDR3 region has 12 residues. Trimming took 4 bases from V and 2 from J, leaving 5 bases between them. The V gene's germline CDR1 is SGHRS and CDR2 YFSETQ. CDR3 region: CASSPVTDTQYF. CDR3 DNA: TGCGCCAGCAGCCCGGTCACAGATACGCAGTATTTT.

CDR3 nucleotides: TGTGCCAGCACCAGACGGGGGGTCACCTACGAGCAGTACTTC. Translated, it gives CASTRRGVTYEQYF. The chain carries TRBV13 and TRBJ2-7, with 7 bases matching TRBD2. Germline V gene sequence: CDR1 PRHDT, CDR2 FYEKMQ (reference sequence). Trimming removed 7 bases from V and 2 bases from J; junction bases left unmatched: 8. This CDR3 comprises 14 residues.

The chain recombines TRBV6-5 with TRBJ1-2; 10 positions agree with TRBD1. CDR1 MNHEY and CDR2 SVGAGI come from the germline V gene. This CDR3 has 14 amino acids. The junction had 6 bases not matched to a gene; V was cut back by 5 bases and J by 6 bases. CDR3 nucleotides: TGTGCCAGCAGTCGGGGGACAGGGGCCCATGGCTACACCTTC. Encoded protein: CASSRGTGAHGYTF.